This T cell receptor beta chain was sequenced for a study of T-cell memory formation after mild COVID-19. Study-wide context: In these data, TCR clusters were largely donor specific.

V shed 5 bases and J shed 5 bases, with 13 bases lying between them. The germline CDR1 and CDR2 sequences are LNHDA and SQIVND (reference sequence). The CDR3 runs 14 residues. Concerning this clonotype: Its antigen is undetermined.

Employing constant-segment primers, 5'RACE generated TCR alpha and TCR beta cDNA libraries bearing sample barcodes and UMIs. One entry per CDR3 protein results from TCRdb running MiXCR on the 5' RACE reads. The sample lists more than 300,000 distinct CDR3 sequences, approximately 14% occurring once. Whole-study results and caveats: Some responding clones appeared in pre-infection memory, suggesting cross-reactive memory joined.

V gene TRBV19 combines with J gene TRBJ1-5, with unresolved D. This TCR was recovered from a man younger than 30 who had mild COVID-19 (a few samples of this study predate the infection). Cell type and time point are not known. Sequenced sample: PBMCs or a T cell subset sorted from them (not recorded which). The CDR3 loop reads CASSPRARDQPQHF. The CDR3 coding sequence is TGTGCCAGTAGTCCGAGGGCGCGGGATCAGCCCCAGCATTTT.